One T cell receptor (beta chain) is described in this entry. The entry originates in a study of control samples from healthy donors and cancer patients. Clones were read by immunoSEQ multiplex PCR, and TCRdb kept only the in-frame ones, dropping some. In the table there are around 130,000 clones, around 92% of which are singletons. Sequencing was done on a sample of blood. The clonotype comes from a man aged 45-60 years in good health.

CDR3: CASSIYGLRQETQYF. Here the CDR3 DNA reads TGTGCCAGCAGCATATATGGACTTCGCCAAGAGACCCAGTACTTC. V usage is TRBV9 and J usage is TRBJ2-5, with TRBD2 as a possible D gene (5 bases). The germline V gene has CDR1 SGDLS and CDR2 YYNGEE. The CDR3 has 15 amino acids. The V and J ends lost 4 bases and 1 base respectively, with 14 bases between them.